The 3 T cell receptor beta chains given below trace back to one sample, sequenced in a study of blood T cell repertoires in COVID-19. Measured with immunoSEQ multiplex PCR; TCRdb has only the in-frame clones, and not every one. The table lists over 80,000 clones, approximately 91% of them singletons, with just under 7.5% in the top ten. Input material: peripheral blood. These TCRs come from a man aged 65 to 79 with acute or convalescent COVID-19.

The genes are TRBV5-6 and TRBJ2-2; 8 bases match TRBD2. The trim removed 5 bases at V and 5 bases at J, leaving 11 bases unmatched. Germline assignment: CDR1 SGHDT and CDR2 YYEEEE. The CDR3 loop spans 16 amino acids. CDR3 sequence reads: CASSTVAGSITGELFF. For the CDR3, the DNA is TGTGCCAGCAGTACTGTAGCGGGAAGCATTACCGGGGAGCTGTTTTTT.

This CDR3 reads CASSYNVPGGEQYF. CDR3 DNA sequence: TGTGCCAGCAGTTACAACGTGCCCGGGGGGGAGCAGTACTTC. The chain links TRBV6-6 to TRBJ2-7; the match to TRBD2 covers 7 bases. V shed 2 bases, J shed 7 bases, and the junction held 8 bases outside the gene matches. The CDR3 loop spans 14 amino acids. Germline values: CDR1 MNHNY, CDR2 SVGAGI (reference sequence).

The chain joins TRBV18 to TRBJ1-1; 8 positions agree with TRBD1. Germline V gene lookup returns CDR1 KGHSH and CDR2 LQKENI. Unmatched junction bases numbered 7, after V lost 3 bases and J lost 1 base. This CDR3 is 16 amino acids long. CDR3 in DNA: TGTGCCAGCTCACCGATAGGACAGGGACGGAACACTGAAGCTTTCTTT. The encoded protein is CASSPIGQGRNTEAFF.